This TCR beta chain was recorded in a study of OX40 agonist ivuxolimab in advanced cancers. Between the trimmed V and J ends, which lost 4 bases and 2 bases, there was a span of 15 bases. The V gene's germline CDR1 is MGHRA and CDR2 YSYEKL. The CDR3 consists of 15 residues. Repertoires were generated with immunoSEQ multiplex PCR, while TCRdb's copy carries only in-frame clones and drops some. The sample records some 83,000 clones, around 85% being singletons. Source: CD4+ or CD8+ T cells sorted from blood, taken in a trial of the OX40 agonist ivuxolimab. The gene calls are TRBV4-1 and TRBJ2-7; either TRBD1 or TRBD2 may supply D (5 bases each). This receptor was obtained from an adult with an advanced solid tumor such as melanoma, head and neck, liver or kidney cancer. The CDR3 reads CASSRSPGPTYEQYF. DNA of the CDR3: TGCGCCAGCAGCCGCAGTCCGGGACCCACCTACGAGCAGTACTTC.